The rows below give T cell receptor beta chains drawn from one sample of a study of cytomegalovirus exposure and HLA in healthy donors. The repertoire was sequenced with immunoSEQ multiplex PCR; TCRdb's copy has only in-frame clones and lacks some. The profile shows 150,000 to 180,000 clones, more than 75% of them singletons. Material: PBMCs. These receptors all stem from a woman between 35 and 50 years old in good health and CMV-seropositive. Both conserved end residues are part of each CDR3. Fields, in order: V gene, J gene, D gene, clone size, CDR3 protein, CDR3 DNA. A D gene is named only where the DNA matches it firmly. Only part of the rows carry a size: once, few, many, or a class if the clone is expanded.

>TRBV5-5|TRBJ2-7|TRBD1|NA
CASTPTGGAFYEQYF
TGTGCCAGCACCCCGACAGGGGGCGCCTTCTACGAGCAGTACTTC
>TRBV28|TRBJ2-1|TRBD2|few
CASTPIAGGLRFF
TGTGCCAGCACCCCCATAGCGGGAGGGCTACGGTTCTTC
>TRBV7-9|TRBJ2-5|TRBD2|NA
CASSLLAGVETQYF
TGTGCCAGCAGCTTACTAGCGGGAGTAGAGACCCAGTACTTC
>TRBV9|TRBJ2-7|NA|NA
CASSSSSGHIPFYEQYF
TGTGCCAGCTCGTCCTCTTCGGGACACATCCCCTTTTACGAGCAGTACTTC
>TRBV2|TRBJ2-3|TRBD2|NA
CASSGEGYTQYF
TGTGCCAGCAGTGGGGAGGGATATACGCAGTATTTT
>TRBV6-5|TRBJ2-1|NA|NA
CASAKRVGYNEQFF
TGTGCCAGCGCGAAGCGGGTAGGGTACAATGAGCAGTTCTTC
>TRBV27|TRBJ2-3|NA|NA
CASSPEGQVGTDTQYF
TGTGCCAGCAGTCCCGAGGGCCAGGTTGGCACAGATACGCAGTATTTT
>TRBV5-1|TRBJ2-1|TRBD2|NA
CASSSPSPGLAAYNEQFF
TGCGCCAGCAGCTCGCCCTCACCGGGACTAGCGGCCTACAATGAGCAGTTCTTC
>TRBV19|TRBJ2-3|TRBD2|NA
CASSVPGLASSTDTQYF
TGTGCCAGTAGTGTACCGGGACTAGCGTCTAGCACAGATACGCAGTATTTT
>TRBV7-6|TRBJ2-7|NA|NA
CASSLAGGEQYF
TGTGCCAGCAGCTTAGCGGGGGGCGAGCAGTACTTC
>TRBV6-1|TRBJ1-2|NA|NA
CASNLERIYTF
TGTGCCAGCAACCTGGAGAGGATCTACACCTTC
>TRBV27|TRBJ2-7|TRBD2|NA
CASSLAGETYEQYF
TGTGCCAGCAGTTTAGCGGGAGAGACCTACGAGCAGTACTTC
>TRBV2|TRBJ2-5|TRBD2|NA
CASRKWLAGQETQYF
TGTGCCAGTCGGAAGTGGTTAGCGGGACAAGAGACCCAGTACTTC
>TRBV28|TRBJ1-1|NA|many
CASSLQISEAFF
TGTGCCAGCAGTTTACAGATTTCTGAAGCTTTCTTT
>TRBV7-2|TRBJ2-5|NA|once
CASSAPRGQETQYF
TGTGCCAGCAGCGCCCCCCGGGGCCAAGAGACCCAGTACTTC
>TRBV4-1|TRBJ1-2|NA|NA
CASSQDSDIGSYGYTF
TGCGCCAGCAGCCAAGATTCGGACATAGGAAGCTATGGCTACACCTTC
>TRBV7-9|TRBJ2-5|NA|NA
CASGRASETQYF
TGTGCCAGCGGGCGGGCTTCAGAGACCCAGTACTTC
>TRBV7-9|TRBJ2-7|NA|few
CASSLEGTVGEQYF
TGTGCCAGCAGCTTAGAGGGGACTGTTGGCGAGCAGTACTTC
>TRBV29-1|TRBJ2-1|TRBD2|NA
CSSAGGHRGNEQFF
TGCAGCTCAGCGGGAGGGCACAGGGGGAATGAGCAGTTCTTC
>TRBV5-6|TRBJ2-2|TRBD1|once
CASSLGWGQGLYTGELFF
TGTGCCAGCAGCTTGGGTTGGGGACAGGGATTATACACCGGGGAGCTGTTTTTT
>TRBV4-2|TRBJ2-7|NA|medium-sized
CASSQDGTSEQYF
TGTGCCAGCAGCCAAGACGGGACTTCCGAGCAGTACTTC
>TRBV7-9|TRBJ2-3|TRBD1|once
CASSLRSGQGPADTQYF
TGTGCCAGCAGCTTAAGATCCGGACAGGGGCCGGCAGATACGCAGTATTTT
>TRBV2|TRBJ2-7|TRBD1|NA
CASTQEGARSYEQYF
TGTGCCAGCACGCAAGAGGGGGCCCGGTCCTACGAGCAGTACTTC
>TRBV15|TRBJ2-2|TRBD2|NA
CATSRGLAVMSGELFF
TGTGCCACCAGCCGCGGACTAGCAGTAATGTCCGGGGAGCTGTTTTTT
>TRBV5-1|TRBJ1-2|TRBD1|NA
CASSLWSGGARSYYGYTF
TGCGCCAGCAGCTTGTGGTCAGGGGGCGCCCGGTCGTACTATGGCTACACCTTC
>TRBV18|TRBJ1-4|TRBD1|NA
CASSQGTVGEKLFF
TGTGCCAGCTCACAAGGGACAGTAGGGGAAAAACTGTTTTTT
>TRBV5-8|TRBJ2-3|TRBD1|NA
CASSLEGQGTDTQYF
TGTGCCAGCAGCTTGGAGGGACAGGGCACAGATACGCAGTATTTT
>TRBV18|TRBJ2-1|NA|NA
CASSPPGDNEQFF
TGTGCCAGCTCGCCCCCGGGAGACAATGAGCAGTTCTTC
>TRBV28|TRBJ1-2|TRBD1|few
CASSLTGGVNYGYTF
TGTGCCAGCAGTTTAACAGGGGGAGTTAACTATGGCTACACCTTC
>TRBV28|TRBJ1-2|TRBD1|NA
CASTLRSGTGAFGYTF
TGTGCCAGCACCTTAAGATCCGGGACAGGGGCCTTCGGCTACACCTTC
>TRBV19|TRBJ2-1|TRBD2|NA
CASGASGFHEQFF
TGTGCCAGTGGGGCTAGCGGGTTCCATGAGCAGTTCTTC
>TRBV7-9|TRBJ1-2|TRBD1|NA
CASSTRGTGTNYGYTF
TGTGCCAGCAGCACCCGAGGGACAGGCACTAACTATGGCTACACCTTC
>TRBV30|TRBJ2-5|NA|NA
CAWSVTRGGVGETQYF
TGTGCCTGGAGTGTAACGAGGGGGGGAGTTGGGGAGACCCAGTACTTC
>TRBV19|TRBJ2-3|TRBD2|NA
CASTTGTSGVTDTQYF
TGTGCCAGTACCACCGGGACTAGCGGGGTCACAGATACGCAGTATTTT
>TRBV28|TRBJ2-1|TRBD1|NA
CASSSDYRGNEQFF
TGTGCCAGCAGTTCGGACTACAGGGGGAATGAGCAGTTCTTC
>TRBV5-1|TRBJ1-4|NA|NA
CASRLNEKLFF
TGCGCCAGCCGACTTAATGAAAAACTGTTTTTT
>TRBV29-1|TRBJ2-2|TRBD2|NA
CSVGGLAGGGTGELFF
TGCAGCGTTGGCGGCCTAGCGGGAGGCGGCACCGGGGAGCTGTTTTTT
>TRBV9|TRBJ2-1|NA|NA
CASSVVHSPRFF
TGTGCCAGCAGCGTAGTTCACTCCCCTCGGTTCTTC
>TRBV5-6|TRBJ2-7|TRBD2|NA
CASSISGRAVYEQYF
TGTGCCAGCAGCATTAGCGGGAGGGCCGTTTACGAGCAGTACTTC
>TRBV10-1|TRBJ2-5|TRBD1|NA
CASSDRGLETQYF
TGCGCCAGCAGTGACAGGGGGCTTGAGACCCAGTACTTC
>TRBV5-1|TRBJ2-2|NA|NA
CASSRDMTVGELFF
TGCGCCAGCAGCAGGGACATGACGGTCGGGGAGCTGTTTTTT
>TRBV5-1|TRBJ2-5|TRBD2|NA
CASSSGLAGDSETQYF
TGCGCCAGCAGCTCCGGACTAGCGGGAGATTCGGAGACCCAGTACTTC
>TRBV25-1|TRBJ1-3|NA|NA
CASSVSYSSGNTIYF
TGTGCCAGCAGCGTGTCGTACAGCTCTGGAAACACCATATATTTT
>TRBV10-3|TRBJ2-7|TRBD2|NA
CAISETSGRYEQYF
TGTGCCATCAGTGAGACTAGCGGGCGGTACGAGCAGTACTTC
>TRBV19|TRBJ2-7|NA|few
CASTPRGATYEQYF
TGTGCCAGTACGCCCCGCGGGGCCACCTACGAGCAGTACTTC
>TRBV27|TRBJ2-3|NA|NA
CASSGLPTDTQYF
TGTGCCAGCTCGGGACTGCCCACAGATACGCAGTATTTT
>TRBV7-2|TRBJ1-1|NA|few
CASSSNSNLNTEAFF
TGTGCCAGCAGCTCTAATTCGAATCTGAACACTGAAGCTTTCTTT
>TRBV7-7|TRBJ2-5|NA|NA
CASSFEGGETQYF
TGTGCCAGCAGCTTTGAGGGGGGGGAGACCCAGTACTTC
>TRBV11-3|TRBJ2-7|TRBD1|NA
CASSRPGTGLYEQYF
TGTGCCAGCAGTCGGCCCGGGACAGGGCTTTACGAGCAGTACTTC